The TCR beta chain described here comes from a study of blood T cells in healthy people across ages. Trimming stripped 4 bases from V and 1 base from J, with 9 bases between. The germline CDR1 and CDR2 sequences are ENHRY and SYGVKD. CDR3 size: 14 residues. Then a second PCR, running roughly 7 to 11 cycles, was carried out with a sample-barcoded 5' primer and a J-beta primer mix. TCRdb reprocessed the 5' RACE reads with MiXCR, giving one entry per CDR3 protein. The data show 1,800,000 or so distinct CDR3 sequences, 35% to 50% seen once. This clonotype came up a few times. Sequencing was done on a sample of blood. This rearrangement joins TRBV10-3 to TRBJ2-3; the D is unclear. This TCR derives from a human donor in good health. The CDR3 here is CAISGVPGTDTQYF. In DNA, the CDR3 is TGTGCCATCAGTGGGGTACCCGGCACAGATACGCAGTATTTT.